This T cell receptor (beta chain) stems from a study of shared T cell receptors in the human thymus. V lost 7 bases, J lost 7 bases, and 14 bases lay in between. Germline assignment: CDR1 LNHDA and CDR2 SQIVND (reference sequence). The CDR3 totals 13 residues. Produced via immunoSEQ multiplex PCR; TCRdb's table is partial and in-frame only. The sample has roughly 500,000 clones, approximately 78% seen once. These records were also assigned to another study, of human thymus T cells. That paper states: It was healthy Finnish infants having corrective surgery for congenital heart defects who were the donors. Apparent skewing of V and J gene usage characterized both thymic and blood repertoires.

Sequenced sample: thymocytes. This receptor was obtained from a boy younger than two with a congenital heart defect. V is TRBV19 and J is TRBJ2-1, with a possible D match to TRBD2 (6 bases). The CDR3 protein is CASMEGVSNEQFF. As DNA, the CDR3 is TGTGCCAGTATGGAGGGAGTTTCGAATGAGCAGTTCTTC.